This T cell receptor (beta chain) was identified in a study of molecular identifiers for immune sequencing clone quantification. Points from the study as a whole: Spiked TCR RNA from one Jurkat cell reportedly showed up when mixed among one million naive cells.

Naive CD8 T cells underwent sorting with the CD8+CD4-CCR7+CD45RA+ definition. With listed TCR primers and previously described methods, bulk TCR libraries were prepared. Each CDR3 protein is one row after TCRdb ran MiXCR on the PCR reads. Among over 550,000 distinct CDR3 sequences, 25% were seen once, and the ten largest hold 0.78%. This clonotype was recorded many times. Its target is unknown. Germline loops: CDR1 MDHEN, CDR2 SYDVKM. The CDR3 has 14 amino acids. Trimming pared 2 bases from V and 2 bases from J, leaving 9 bases between. The sequenced sample was naive CD8+ T cells from blood, with Jurkat cell RNA spiked in. The sample's subset: FACS-sorted CD8+CD4-CCR7+CD45RA+ naive T cells. The chain recombines TRBV28 with TRBJ2-5, with D hard to call. The source of this sequence is a human donor in good health. Some libraries in this study had Jurkat cell RNA spiked in. The CDR3 here is CASSLPEPQETQYF. The DNA of the CDR3 is TGTGCCAGCAGTTTACCAGAACCGCAAGAGACCCAGTACTTC. Full variable domain (outside the CDR3, taken from reference TRBV28 and TRBJ2-5): DVKVTQSSRYLVKRTGEKVFLECVQDMDHENMFWYRQDPGLGLRLIYFSYDVKMKEKGDIPEGYSVSREKKERFSLILESASTNQTSMYLCASSLPEPQETQYFGPGTRLLVL.